This T cell receptor (beta chain) was sequenced in a study of CD8 T cells in ankylosing spondylitis. Study-wide results and limits: The authors reported significant enrichment of disease-linked clones in matched ankylosing spondylitis synovial fluid. About 8 highly homologous variants made up a TCR beta motif, and this motif appeared characteristic of ankylosing spondylitis blood. CD8+ by phenotype, disease-linked clones were relatively rare in peripheral blood.

This clonotype has at least ten counts. Its antigen is not known. It was by quantitative 5'-RACE with molecular barcodes that TCR beta libraries were made. TCRdb processed the 5' RACE reads anew with MiXCR; each CDR3 protein has one entry. This table has about 210,000 distinct CDR3 sequences, about 7% appearing once. Trimming shortened V by 4 bases and J by 4 bases, and 13 bases separated the two germline ends. The CDR3 sequence is 14 residues long. Germline values: CDR1 SGHAT, CDR2 FQNNGV. This receptor was identified in a male donor with ankylosing spondylitis. The material sequenced was blood, either unsorted or a sorted T cell fraction (not recorded which). The chain has TRBV11-2 and TRBJ1-2; D is perhaps TRBD1 (6 bases). CDR3 region: CASSSTGLLYGYTF. As DNA, the CDR3 is TGTGCCAGCAGCTCTACAGGGCTCCTCTATGGCTACACCTTC.